This TCR beta chain was identified in a study of blood T cells in healthy people across ages (dated by TCRdb to between 2014 and 2017). About the full investigation: In model experiments, template switching captured roughly one uniquely barcoded TCR beta cDNA molecule for every two T cells. The donors were split into four age groups: young (average around 16 years), middle-aged (around 40), aged (approximately 60) and long-lived (over 75). To avoid experimental bias, donors of different ages were randomly spread across the sequencing lanes. Using the same blood draw, the study looked at two additional independent replicas of 1 million unique cDNA reads for two donors, one aged 18 to 29 and the other aged 80 or older. Age-related changes in TCR beta repertoire diversity were measured in the study by deep sequencing normalized with unique cDNA molecular identifiers.

What the research found in general, with its limitations: Conclusive comparison of naive and antigen-experienced compartments was prevented by the profiling of bulk unsorted PBMCs. Observed TCR beta diversity per million T cells fell roughly linearly with age, and a significant reduction was already apparent by age around 40. Observed TCR beta diversity correlated strongly with the percentage of naive T cells measured by flow cytometry. Compared with the aged group, more naive CD4+ T cells, fewer expanded clones and increased TCR diversity were shown by the long-lived group, suggesting age selection. Estimates of total diversity based on one million sequenced T cells were considered lower bounds and underestimates. The CMV infection status of donors was not known, potentially confounding age-related changes in expanded clonotypes.

This clonotype was detected only a few times. No antigen is known for it. Qualities for individual bases were not recorded, and no much larger clone is one base off. Relative to germline, V is 6 bases shorter and J is 7 bases shorter, with 18 bases between their ends. From a lookup of the germline V gene, CDR1 and CDR2 are SNHLY and FYNNEI. The CDR3 measures 15 amino acids from cysteine to phenylalanine. Left in the record is the CDR3 DNA by itself, 45 bases read in frame from the first base. Libraries were constructed by 5' RACE. The listed sequencing device is Illumina HiSeq 2500. A second PCR of roughly 6 to 11 cycles was performed with a sample-barcoded 5' primer and a J-beta primer mix. A template-switch 5' adaptor carrying 12 random nucleotides introduced a unique molecular identifier onto each TCR beta cDNA molecule. Each sample yielded at least 2.5 million CDR3-containing paired-end reads. First-strand cDNA was synthesized from all RNA with the Mint cDNA synthesis kit, primed by a TRBC-specific oligonucleotide. All cDNA was treated with uracil-DNA glycosylase and then went through a first 18-cycle PCR with the universal primers M1SS and BC2_uni_R. Processing in the source paper ran as follows. Each sample was normalized by randomly selecting 1 million high-quality reads, each carrying a distinct molecular identifier. Reads with shared molecular identifiers were discarded instead of being binned into consensus sequences. CDR3 identification, clonotype clustering and error correction used MiTCR with a Q25 quality threshold and the strictest error-elimination algorithm. Lower-bound total TCR beta diversity was estimated with a nonparametric unseen species model using Euler transformation. Through fastp at Q25 and MiXCR, TCRdb rebuilt clones from the public reads, retaining in-frame beta chains. Rows merge per CDR3 protein into single entries with the most common DNA and genes. These V and J calls originate from TCRdb's pipeline instead of the authors' own analysis. In all, the sample holds about 640,000 distinct CDR3 sequences, and about 53% of those were seen once. About two fifths of the sample goes to the ten largest clones.

Systemically healthy Caucasian individuals from Russia, around 38 in total and aged about 6 to 100 years, were included as donors. Each donor gave around 9.8 milliliters of peripheral blood, collected into EDTA-treated Vacutainer tubes. Ficoll-Paque density-gradient centrifugation was used to isolate PBMCs, with at least 6.5 million per sample. Trizol reagent was used to extract total RNA from PBMCs, with at least 5 micrograms per sample. For every donor, an aliquot of PBMCs went through flow cytometry to measure the percentages of naive CD45RAhigh/CD27high T cells. Rearrangement joined TRBV2 to TRBJ2-2; TRBD2 might be the D gene, on 6 matching bases. The sequence came from a man aged 55-75 years in good health. Sample: blood. In nucleotides, the sequence is TGTGCCAGCAGCTCGGAGGGGAAGGATGGCGGGGAGCTGTTTTTT. Translated, it gives CASSSEGKDGGELFF. Outside the CDR3, residues come from the reference TRBV2 and TRBJ2-2 proteins, so the full variable domain is: EPEVTQTPSHQVTQMGQEVILRCVPISNHLYFYWYRQILGQKVEFLVSFYNNEISEKSEIFDDQFSVERPDGSNFTLKIRSTKLEDSAMYFCASSSEGKDGGELFFGEGSRLTVL.